The next 14 T cell receptor beta chains were all read from a single sample in a study of blood T cells in healthy people across ages. Through a sample-barcoded 5' primer and a J-beta primer mix, a second PCR was run for roughly 6 to 11 cycles. One entry per CDR3 protein results from TCRdb running MiXCR on the 5' RACE reads. The sample records fewer than 900,000 distinct CDR3 sequences, approximately 39% being singletons. Sequences were obtained from blood. Receptor source: a woman aged 55-70 years in good health.

This clonotype was seen a few times. A much larger clonotype is one base distant, so this may be a read error. This chain uses TRBV12-3 or TRBV12-4 with TRBJ2-2, with D possibly called TRBD1 or TRBD2 (6 bases each). The CDR3 covers 14 residues. V dropped 8 bases and J dropped 6 bases, with 16 bases sitting between them. The DNA of the CDR3 is TGTGCCAGCTCCGGGGGCGGAAAGTCCGGGGAGCTGTTTTTT. Its protein is CASSGGGKSGELFF.

The J gene is TRBJ2-7, the V gene TRBV18; perhaps D is TRBD1 or TRBD2 (5 bases each). V lost 6 bases and J 3 bases, leaving 15 bases between the germline ends. This CDR3 region has 14 residues. The germline gives CDR1 KGHSH, CDR2 LQKENI. The CDR3 DNA reads TGTGCCAGCTCGTCCCAGGGAGAGGACTACGAGCAGTACTTC. This gives the protein CASSSQGEDYEQYF.

This clonotype appeared many times. The V call is TRBV29-1, the J call TRBJ1-5; D gene unclear. V was pared by 4 bases and J by 4 bases, with 14 bases between. The V gene's germline CDR1 is SQVTM and CDR2 ANQGSEA. CDR3 length equals 14 residues. The CDR3 nucleotides are TGCAGCGTTGGAGAGGATGGATCTAATCAGCCCCAGCATTTT. This sequence encodes CSVGEDGSNQPQHF.

This chain connects TRBV6-2 or TRBV6-3 to TRBJ2-1, with TRBD2 matching 9 bases. The J call may be incorrect, as the DNA end agrees better with TRBJ2-7. The CDR3 length is 15 residues. The germline V gene has CDR1 MNHEY and CDR2 SVGEGT. The CDR3 reads CASSQASGVYNEQYF. The CDR3 DNA reads as TGTGCCAGCAGTCAGGCTAGCGGGGTCTACAATGAGCAGTACTTC.

V gene TRBV12-3 or TRBV12-4 combines with J gene TRBJ2-2; weak D call: TRBD1 (6 bases). V dropped 6 bases and J dropped 3 bases, with 14 bases sitting between them. CDR3 length: 15 amino acids. As DNA, the CDR3 is TGTGCCAGCAGCCTACAGGGATTCGACACCGGGGAGCTGTTTTTT. This encodes CASSLQGFDTGELFF.

Here the CDR3 DNA reads TGTGCCAGCAGCCATACCGGGACAGGGGACAATGAGCAGTTCTTC. It specifies CASSHTGTGDNEQFF. The chain employs TRBV3-1 and TRBJ2-1; the match to TRBD1 covers 10 bases. V shed 3 bases, J shed 5 bases, and the junction held 4 bases outside the gene matches. The germline V gene has CDR1 LGHDT and CDR2 YNNKEL (reference sequence). CDR3 length equals 15 residues.

This clonotype has ten or more counts. The V call is TRBV7-9, the J call TRBJ2-7, with D possibly matching TRBD1 (6 bases). This CDR3 has 15 amino acids. Germline loops: CDR1 SEHNR, CDR2 FQNEAQ (reference sequence). V lost 2 bases and J lost 0, with 11 bases in between. CDR3 sequence (DNA): TGTGCCAGCAGCTTACAGGGGAGTGTCTCCTACGAGCAGTACTTC. Amino acids: CASSLQGSVSYEQYF.

The V call is TRBV20-1, the J call TRBJ1-5; D is perhaps TRBD1 (6 bases). The CDR3 runs 15 residues. Trimming cost V 1 base and J 2 bases, with 12 bases left between them. Germline values: CDR1 DFQATT, CDR2 SNEGSKA (reference sequence). CDR3 DNA: TGCAGTGCTAGAGTGCAACAGGGTGGCAATCAGCCCCAGCATTTT. Encoded protein: CSARVQQGGNQPQHF.

This clonotype was seen only a few times. The V call is TRBV24-1, the J call TRBJ2-7; 11 bases are a match to TRBD2. The CDR3 sequence is 17 residues long. J was trimmed by 3 bases and V by 2 bases; bases with no gene match: 8. CDR1 and CDR2 (germline): KGHDR, SFDVKD. The CDR3 bases are TGTGCCACCAGTGATTCAACTAGCGGGAGAGGTTTCTACGAGCAGTACTTC. Translation gives CATSDSTSGRGFYEQYF.

V usage is TRBV20-1 and J usage is TRBJ2-1, with 9 bases that match TRBD2. The junction had 16 bases not matched to a gene; V was cut back by 0 bases and J by 7 bases. This CDR3 contains 18 residues. The V gene's germline CDR1 is DFQATT and CDR2 SNEGSKA (reference sequence). The chain's CDR3 is CSARDVGRISGSMNEQFF. Written as DNA, the CDR3 is TGCAGTGCTAGAGATGTAGGTCGGATTAGCGGGAGTATGAATGAGCAGTTCTTC.

A single count supports this clonotype. The gene calls are TRBV30 and TRBJ1-2; no clear D gene. CDR3 length: 11 residues. Trimming removed 1 base from V and 8 bases from J, with 8 bases in between. Germline CDR1 GTSNPN, CDR2 SVGIG (reference sequence). Written as DNA, the CDR3 is TGTGCCTGGAGTGCGGGGTTCGGCTACACCTTC. Its protein is CAWSAGFGYTF.

This chain joins TRBV4-1 and TRBJ2-7; TRBD2 matches at 9 bases. The CDR3 length is 17 residues. CDR1 and CDR2 from the germline V gene are MGHRA and YSYEKL. Unmatched junction bases numbered 11, after V lost 0 bases and J lost 5 bases. The CDR3 loop is CASSQDRSGRNHNEQYF. In DNA, the CDR3 is TGCGCCAGCAGCCAAGATCGAAGCGGGAGGAACCACAACGAGCAGTACTTC.

This clonotype appeared many times. V gene TRBV9 combines with J gene TRBJ2-7; D possibly matches TRBD1 or TRBD2 (5 bases each). Germline V gene data show CDR1 as SGDLS and CDR2 as YYNGEE. The CDR3 runs 16 residues. V was pared by 2 bases and J by 0 bases, with 15 bases between. CDR3 region: CASSVSAGTNSYEQYF. Written as DNA, the CDR3 is TGTGCCAGCAGCGTCAGCGCCGGGACGAACTCCTACGAGCAGTACTTC.

Concerning this clonotype: A read error is possible here, since a much larger clone lies one base away. The chain employs TRBV5-1 and TRBJ2-1; D unclear. Germline V gene lookup returns CDR1 SGHRS and CDR2 YFSETQ. There are 17 residues in the CDR3. This CDR3 is CASSLSFGLNLWDEEFF. As DNA, the CDR3 is TGCGCCAGCAGCTTATCTTTCGGGCTTAACCTTTGGGATGAGGAGTTCTTC.